The 15 T cell receptor beta chains below come from one sample, sequenced in a study of blood T cell repertoires in COVID-19. Only in-frame clones appear in the TCRdb table, and some are missing; sequencing was by immunoSEQ multiplex PCR. Of 400,000 to 450,000 clones in the sample, 70% to 90% were seen once. Specimen: peripheral blood. The receptors stem from a woman in her thirties with active or convalescent COVID-19.

V is TRBV5-5 and J is TRBJ2-1; TRBD2 matches at 10 bases. From germline, CDR1 is SGHKS and CDR2 YYEKEE (reference sequence). The CDR3 contains 16 residues. J gave up 7 bases and V 3 bases, and 10 bases lay outside the gene matches. DNA of the CDR3: TGTGCCAGCAGCTCACCCGGGACTAGCGTTCGTAATGAGCAGTTCTTC. Protein sequence: CASSSPGTSVRNEQFF.

The chain employs TRBV30 and TRBJ2-2; TRBD1 matches 9 bases. CDR3 length: 15 amino acids. After removal of 5 bases from V and 4 bases from J, the junction contained 8 bases not matched to a gene. Germline CDR1 is GTSNPN and CDR2 is SVGIG (reference sequence). The CDR3 DNA follows: TGTGCCTGGGGGACAGGGACCTCGATCACCGGGGAGCTGTTTTTT. Translation gives CAWGTGTSITGELFF.

V usage is TRBV7-2 and J usage is TRBJ1-4; no firm D call. V lost 1 base to trimming and J lost 5 bases, with 11 bases between them. This CDR3 region has 15 residues. Germline V lookup: CDR1 SGHTA, CDR2 FQGNSA. The CDR3 DNA is TGTGCCAGCAGCTTAGGGTTTCTCAGAAATGAAAAACTGTTTTTT. It encodes CASSLGFLRNEKLFF.

The chain has TRBV30 and TRBJ2-1; D remains ambiguous. The V gene lost 2 bases and the J gene lost 10 bases, with 12 bases spanning the gap. The CDR3 has 12 residues. Germline loops: CDR1 GTSNPN, CDR2 SVGIG (reference sequence). CDR3: CAWSILAGEQFF. In DNA form, the CDR3 reads TGTGCCTGGAGTATTTTAGCCGGCGAGCAGTTCTTC.

The gene calls are TRBV19 and TRBJ1-2; the match to TRBD1 covers 9 bases. The length of the CDR3 is 15 residues. The V segment lost 5 bases and the J segment 4 bases; nucleotides outside the gene matches: 8. In germline, CDR1 is LNHDA, CDR2 SQIVND (reference sequence). DNA of the CDR3: TGTGCCAGTAGTGGACAGGGGCGACCACCCTATGGCTACACCTTC. It specifies CASSGQGRPPYGYTF.

The V and J genes are TRBV21-1 and TRBJ1-3. TRBV21-1 is a pseudogene segment. This CDR3 is built from 13 residues. The CDR3 bases are TGTGCCAGCAGCAAGGGGACCGGGGGACGCATATATTTT. It translates to CASSKGTGGRIYF.

The chain combines TRBV13 with TRBJ1-2; 7 bases match TRBD1. After removal of 2 bases from V and 4 bases from J, the junction contained 4 bases not matched to a gene. Germline CDR1 reads PRHDT; CDR2 reads FYEKMQ (reference sequence). The length of the CDR3 is 14 residues. CDR3 in amino acids: CASSLRDRVYGYTF. Here the CDR3 DNA reads TGTGCCAGCAGCTTACGAGACAGGGTCTATGGCTACACCTTC.

The chain has TRBV3-1 (or the pseudogene TRBV3-2) and TRBJ2-1; 7 bases agree with TRBD2. Germline trimming cut 4 bases from V and 9 bases from J; bases unmatched to any gene: 3. Germline lookup yields CDR1 LGHDT and CDR2 YNNKEL (reference sequence). The CDR3 runs 12 residues. The CDR3 coding sequence is TGTGCCAGCAGCCCCTCTAGCGGTGAGCAGTTCTTC. Protein sequence: CASSPSSGEQFF.

The chain employs TRBV3-1 (or the pseudogene TRBV3-2) and TRBJ2-7; 9 bases align to TRBD2. The CDR3 has 15 residues. Germline V gives CDR1 LGHDT, CDR2 YNNKEL (reference sequence). Losses at the gene ends were 4 bases for V and 5 bases for J; bases not matched to a gene: 9. CDR3 loop: CASSLRAGGGNEQYF. The CDR3 coding sequence is TGTGCCAGCAGCCTACGCGCGGGGGGGGGAAACGAGCAGTACTTC.

The V call is TRBV18, the J call TRBJ1-2; 8 nucleotides line up with TRBD1. The junction had 7 bases not matched to a gene; V was cut back by 3 bases and J by 4 bases. In germline, CDR1 is KGHSH, CDR2 LQKENI. The CDR3 has 15 amino acids. CDR3 residues: CASSPDRALGYGYTF. The CDR3 region has the DNA TGTGCCAGCTCACCGGACAGGGCTCTTGGCTATGGCTACACCTTC.

The genes are TRBV2 and TRBJ2-7, with 8 bases lining up with TRBD2. CDR1 and CDR2 (germline): SNHLY, FYNNEI. CDR3 size: 13 residues. Trimming at V came to 6 bases and at J to 3 bases, leaving 4 bases not matched to a gene. CDR3 DNA: TGTGCCAGCAGAATAGCGGGGAACTACGAGCAGTACTTC. Protein: CASRIAGNYEQYF.

This clone was seen only once. V gene TRBV11-1 combines with J gene TRBJ2-2, with 8 bases aligning to TRBD2. Germline trimming cut 6 bases from V and 6 bases from J; bases unmatched to any gene: 9. Germline loops: CDR1 SGHAT, CDR2 FQDESV (reference sequence). The CDR3 sequence is 15 residues long. The CDR3 is CASRRGMRGAGELFF. The DNA of the CDR3 is TGTGCCAGCAGACGCGGGATGCGGGGGGCCGGGGAGCTGTTTTTT.

V and J are TRBV12-3 or TRBV12-4 and TRBJ1-6; D unclear. The CDR3 has 12 residues. Trimming removed 8 bases at V and 7 bases at J, with 9 bases between. In DNA, the CDR3 is TGTGCCAGCCGAGGAGGGAATTCACCCCTCCACTTT. This encodes CASRGGNSPLHF.

The chain uses TRBV27 and TRBJ2-1, with D maybe TRBD1 (6 bases). Germline V gene sequence: CDR1 MNHEY, CDR2 SMNVEV (reference sequence). The V and J ends lost 2 bases and 5 bases respectively, with 13 bases between them. The CDR3 spans 15 residues. The CDR3 coding sequence is TGTGCCAGCAGTTTAATTCCAGGGGCAGACAATGAGCAGTTCTTC. Amino acids: CASSLIPGADNEQFF.

This chain joins TRBV6-5 and TRBJ2-1; 8 nucleotides match TRBD2. J gave up 1 base and V 5 bases, and 4 bases lay outside the gene matches. The germline V gene encodes CDR1 MNHEY and CDR2 SVGAGI. This CDR3 has 15 residues. The CDR3 DNA sequence: TGTGCCAGCAGTCCCCCGGGAGGGTCCTACAATGAGCAGTTCTTC. This sequence encodes CASSPPGGSYNEQFF.